This T cell receptor (beta chain) emerged from a study of neurological immune-mediated disorders. Study-wide results and caveats: The absence of any CDR3 amino acid sequence shared by expanded clones across subjects suggests that repertoires were private in all groups.

Between the trimmed V and J ends, which lost 6 bases and 3 bases, there was a span of 9 bases. Per germline, CDR1 SGHTA and CDR2 FQGTGA. The CDR3 loop spans 13 amino acids. Unsorted libraries were derived from 2 million PBMCs stored at -80 C. This clonotype was picked up many times. Its antigen remains unidentified. It was by 5'RACE with 10-nucleotide random UMIs that the cDNA was made. Sequencing runs each generated in excess of 180 million TCR-beta sequences derived from 15-18 subjects. TCRdb reprocessed the 5' RACE reads via MiXCR and lists one record per CDR3 protein. The table lists about 77,000 distinct CDR3 sequences, roughly 9.5% of them singletons, with 1.7% in the top ten.

The chain couples TRBV7-3 to TRBJ1-5; D remains unclear. Sequenced sample: PBMCs. This clonotype was sampled from a man aged 45-65 years in good health. The CDR3 DNA sequence: TGTGCCAGCAGAGGCGGCTTCAATCAGCCCCAGCATTTT. Encoded protein: CASRGGFNQPQHF. Based on the CDR3 plus reference TRBV7-3 and TRBJ1-5, the full variable domain is GAGVSQTPSNKVTEKGKYVELRCDPISGHTALYWYRQSLGQGPEFLIYFQGTGAADDSGLPNDRFFAVRPEGSVSTLKIQRTERGDSAVYLCASRGGFNQPQHFGDGTRLSIL.